The present TCR beta chain was sequenced within a study of blood T cell repertoires in COVID-19. Study background: T cells, B-cell-depleted T cells, or PBMCs supplied cDNA or gDNA.

Clones were read by immunoSEQ multiplex PCR, and TCRdb kept only the in-frame ones, dropping some. The profile shows over 200,000 clones, 70% to 75% of them singletons. This TCR was recovered from a woman aged 80 or over with acute or convalescent COVID-19. Sequenced material: peripheral blood.

In DNA form, the CDR3 reads TGTGCCAGCAGTCGACAGGGATCCAAAAACATTCAGTACTTC. This encodes CASSRQGSKNIQYF. The chain couples TRBV6-6 to TRBJ2-4; TRBD1 agrees at 7 bases. The V gene's germline CDR1 is MNHNY and CDR2 SVGAGI (reference sequence). J was trimmed by 2 bases and V by 5 bases; bases with no gene match: 3. This CDR3 comprises 14 residues.